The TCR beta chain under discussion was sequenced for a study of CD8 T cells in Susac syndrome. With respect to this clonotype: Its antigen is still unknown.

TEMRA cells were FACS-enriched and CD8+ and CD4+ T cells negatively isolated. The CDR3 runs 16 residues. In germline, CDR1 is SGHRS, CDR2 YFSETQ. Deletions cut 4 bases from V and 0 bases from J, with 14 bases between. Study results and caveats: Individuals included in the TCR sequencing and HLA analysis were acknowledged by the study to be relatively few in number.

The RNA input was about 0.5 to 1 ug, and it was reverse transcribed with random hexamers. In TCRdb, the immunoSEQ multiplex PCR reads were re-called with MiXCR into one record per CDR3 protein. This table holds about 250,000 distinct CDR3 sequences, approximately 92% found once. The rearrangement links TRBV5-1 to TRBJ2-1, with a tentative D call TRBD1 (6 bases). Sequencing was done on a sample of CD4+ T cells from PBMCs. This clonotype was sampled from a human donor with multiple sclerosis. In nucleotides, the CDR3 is TGCGCCAGCAGCCAGAGGGGGATGGGCTCCTACAATGAGCAGTTCTTC. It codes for CASSQRGMGSYNEQFF.